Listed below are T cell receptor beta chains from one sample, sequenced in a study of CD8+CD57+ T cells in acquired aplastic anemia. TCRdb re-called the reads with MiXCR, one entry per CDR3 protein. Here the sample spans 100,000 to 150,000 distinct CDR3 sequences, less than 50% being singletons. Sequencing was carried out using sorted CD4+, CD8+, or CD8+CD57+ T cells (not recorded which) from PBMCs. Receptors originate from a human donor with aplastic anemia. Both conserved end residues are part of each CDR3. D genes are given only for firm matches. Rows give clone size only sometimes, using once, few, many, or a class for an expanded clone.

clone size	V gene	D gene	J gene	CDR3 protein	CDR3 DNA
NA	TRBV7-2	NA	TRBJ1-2	CASSSGLSGYGYTF	TGTGCCAGCAGCTCAGGGTTATCGGGCTATGGCTACACCTTC
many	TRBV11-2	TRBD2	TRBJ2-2	CASSLVSGLAGIYTGELFF	TGTGCCAGCAGCTTAGTTTCGGGACTAGCGGGGATATACACCGGGGAGCTGTTTTTT
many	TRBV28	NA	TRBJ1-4	CASIGSGKLFF	TGTGCCAGCATTGGGAGTGGAAAACTGTTTTTT
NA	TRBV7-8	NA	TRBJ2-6	CASTPGPSGANVLTF	TGTGCCAGCACCCCGGGGCCCTCTGGGGCCAACGTCCTGACTTTC
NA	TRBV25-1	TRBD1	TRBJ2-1	CAIGTGYYNEQFF	TGTGCCATTGGGACAGGTTACTACAATGAGCAGTTCTTC
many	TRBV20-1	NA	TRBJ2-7	CSANLGQSNEQYF	TGCAGTGCTAACCTCGGACAGTCCAACGAGCAGTACTTC
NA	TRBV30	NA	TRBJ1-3	CAWTEKPSSGNTIYF	TGTGCCTGGACAGAAAAACCGAGCTCTGGAAACACCATATATTTT
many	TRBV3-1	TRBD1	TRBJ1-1	CASSQDPGTGAFF	TGTGCCAGCAGCCAAGATCCTGGGACAGGGGCTTTCTTT
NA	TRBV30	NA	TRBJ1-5	CAWSVLMGPGAQHF	TGTGCCTGGAGTGTACTAATGGGGCCGGGGGCCCAGCATTTT
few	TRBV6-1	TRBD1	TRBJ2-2	CASLKGTGGTGELFF	TGTGCCAGCCTGAAGGGGACAGGGGGGACCGGGGAGCTGTTTTTT
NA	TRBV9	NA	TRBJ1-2	CASTPGDYGYTF	TGTGCCAGCACCCCAGGGGACTATGGCTACACCTTC
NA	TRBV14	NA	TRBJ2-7	CASSPPKGAPYEQYF	TGTGCCAGCAGCCCTCCCAAGGGCGCACCCTACGAGCAGTACTTC
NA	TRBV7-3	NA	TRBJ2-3	CASSLLRSTDTQYF	TGTGCCAGCAGCCTGTTGCGCAGCACAGATACGCAATATTTT
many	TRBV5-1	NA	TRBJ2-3	CASSLQGGGHTDTQYF	TGCGCCAGCAGCTTGCAGGGTGGGGGCCACACAGATACGCAGTATTTT
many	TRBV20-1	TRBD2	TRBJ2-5	CSGKRGGYQETQYF	TGCAGTGGAAAGCGGGGGGGGTACCAAGAGACCCAGTACTTC
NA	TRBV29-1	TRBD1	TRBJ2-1	CSIDGATGVTYNEQFF	TGCAGCATTGACGGGGCCACAGGGGTTACCTACAATGAGCAGTTCTTC
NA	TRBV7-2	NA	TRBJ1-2	CASSSTGGANYGYTF	TGTGCCAGCAGCTCAACGGGGGGAGCTAACTATGGCTACACCTTC
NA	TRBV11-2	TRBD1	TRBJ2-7	CASSFRSGTGSYEQYF	TGTGCCAGCAGCTTCAGATCCGGGACAGGGTCCTACGAGCAGTACTTC
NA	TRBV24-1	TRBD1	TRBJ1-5	CATSGDRVDQPQHF	TGTGCCACCAGTGGTGACAGGGTGGATCAGCCCCAGCATTTT
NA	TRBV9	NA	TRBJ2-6	CASSGRSPSGANVLTF	TGTGCCAGCAGCGGAAGATCCCCCTCTGGGGCCAACGTCCTGACTTTC
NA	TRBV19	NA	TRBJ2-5	CASNQGGGETQYF	TGTGCCAGTAACCAGGGTGGCGGGGAGACCCAGTACTTC
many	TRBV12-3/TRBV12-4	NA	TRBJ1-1	CASSYGTTPNTEAFF	TGTGCCAGCAGTTATGGGACTACCCCGAACACTGAAGCTTTCTTT
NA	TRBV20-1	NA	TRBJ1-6	CSAANTGIGSPLHF	TGCAGTGCCGCAAATACAGGGATCGGTTCACCCCTCCACTTT
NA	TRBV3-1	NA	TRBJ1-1	CASSRSFGTEAFF	TGTGCCAGCAGCCGGTCCTTTGGCACTGAAGCTTTCTTT
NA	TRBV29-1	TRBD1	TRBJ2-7	CSAGQGAVEQYF	TGCAGCGCAGGACAGGGGGCGGTTGAGCAGTACTTC
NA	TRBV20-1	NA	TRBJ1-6	CSARDISNSPLHF	TGCAGTGCTAGGGACATCTCCAATTCACCCCTCCACTTT
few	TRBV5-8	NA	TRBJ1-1	CASSLMGARGTEAFF	TGTGCCAGCAGCTTGATGGGGGCTCGGGGCACTGAAGCTTTCTTT
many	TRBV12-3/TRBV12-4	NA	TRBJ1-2	CASSLETATAGYTF	TGTGCCAGCAGTTTAGAGACAGCTACTGCTGGCTACACCTTC
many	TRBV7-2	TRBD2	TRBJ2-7	CASSRTSGDPYEQYF	TGTGCCAGCAGTCGTACTAGCGGGGACCCCTACGAGCAGTACTTC
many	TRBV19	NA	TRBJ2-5	CASSIDSGRETQYF	TGTGCCAGTAGTATAGATTCAGGGCGAGAGACCCAGTACTTC
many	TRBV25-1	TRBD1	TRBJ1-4	CASMPTTGVNEKLFF	TGTGCCAGCATGCCGACAACAGGGGTTAATGAAAAACTGTTTTTT
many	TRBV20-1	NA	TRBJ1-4	CSALPTAATNEKLFF	TGCAGTGCTCTTCCGACAGCCGCAACTAATGAAAAACTGTTTTTT
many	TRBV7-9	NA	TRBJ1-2	CASSSSYGYTF	TGTGCCAGCAGCTCATCCTATGGCTACACCTTC